These 8 T cell receptor beta chains share one sample of origin, sequenced in a study of human T cells and chemical hapten exposure. TCRdb reanalysed the RACE reads using MiXCR and keeps one entry per CDR3 protein. The table records approximately 90,000 distinct CDR3 sequences, roughly a quarter of them present only once. Time point meaning: patch test 3, about 24 weeks after DPC sensitization. This sample's treatment: therapeutic diphenylcyclopropenone sensitization with weekly scalp DPC. The sequencing used whole blood, collected in connection with sensitization to the hapten diphenylcyclopropenone (DPC). The receptors shown here come from a middle-aged man with alopecia areata. Some clones in this sample may be carry-over from other donors' samples.

This clonotype was recorded many times. The chain employs TRBV7-2 and TRBJ2-3, with 8 bases fitting TRBD2. Germline CDR1 SGHTA, CDR2 FQGNSA. Trimming took 3 bases from V and 0 from J; bases not matched to a gene: 2. The CDR3 extends over 15 amino acids. The CDR3 is CASSFAGGSTDTQYF. The CDR3 DNA is TGTGCCAGCAGCTTTGCGGGGGGTAGCACAGATACGCAGTATTTT.

The DNA for the CDR3 is TGCAGCGCCAACCGACGACCTTTTAGCACAGATACGCAGTATTTT. Protein product: CSANRRPFSTDTQYF. The rearrangement joins TRBV20-1 to TRBJ2-3; D gene uncertain. Germline values: CDR1 DFQATT, CDR2 SNEGSKA (reference sequence). This CDR3 comprises 15 residues.

This clonotype turned up a few times. J is TRBJ2-1 and V is TRBV12-3 or TRBV12-4; 7 nucleotides line up with TRBD2. The V segment lost 0 bases and the J segment 9 bases; nucleotides outside the gene matches: 8. CDR3 size: 15 residues. In nucleotides, the CDR3 is TGTGCCAGCAGTTTAGCGGGAGGGCCTTTCAGTGAGCAGTTCTTC. This translates into CASSLAGGPFSEQFF.

This clonotype has a handful of counts. The rearrangement uses TRBV12-3 or TRBV12-4 and TRBJ2-3; TRBD2 is a possible D gene (6 bases). This CDR3 region has 15 residues. Trimming took 3 bases from V and 2 from J, leaving 12 bases between them. The CDR3 reads CASSFGRGATDTQYF. The CDR3 bases are TGTGCCAGCAGTTTTGGGCGGGGAGCCACAGATACGCAGTATTTT.

CDR3 bases: TGTGCCAGCAGTTTAGTCCAGGGCGGTCAGCCCCAGCATTTT. It specifies CASSLVQGGQPQHF. The chain has TRBV28 and TRBJ1-5; maybe TRBD1 (5 bases). This CDR3 is 14 amino acids long. Germline CDR1 MDHEN, CDR2 SYDVKM. Trimming cost V 2 bases and J 6 bases, with 11 bases left between them.

V gene TRBV18 combines with J gene TRBJ2-7; possibly TRBD2 for D (6 bases). The germline V gene encodes CDR1 KGHSH and CDR2 LQKENI. Trimming stripped 4 bases from V and 0 bases from J, with 10 bases between. This CDR3 has 14 residues. CDR3 sequence: CASSRTTSSYEQYF. CDR3 in DNA: TGTGCCAGCTCACGAACGACTAGCTCCTACGAGCAGTACTTC.

CDR3 residues: CAWRAGVEKLFF. The CDR3 nucleotides read TGTGCCTGGAGGGCAGGGGTCGAAAAACTGTTTTTT. V and J are TRBV30 and TRBJ1-4; possible D gene TRBD1, 6 bases. Germline V gene sequence: CDR1 GTSNPN, CDR2 SVGIG (reference sequence). V was clipped by 3 bases and J by 8 bases, with 10 bases between them. The CDR3 spans 12 residues.

This chain joins TRBV5-1 and TRBJ2-1, with TRBD2 identical over 15 bases. Trimming cost V 3 bases and J 9 bases; bases outside gene matches: 4. In germline, CDR1 is SGHRS, CDR2 YFSETQ. The CDR3 contains 15 residues. The CDR3 loop reads CASSWTSGRVGEQFF. DNA for the CDR3: TGCGCCAGCAGCTGGACTAGCGGGAGGGTGGGTGAGCAGTTCTTC.